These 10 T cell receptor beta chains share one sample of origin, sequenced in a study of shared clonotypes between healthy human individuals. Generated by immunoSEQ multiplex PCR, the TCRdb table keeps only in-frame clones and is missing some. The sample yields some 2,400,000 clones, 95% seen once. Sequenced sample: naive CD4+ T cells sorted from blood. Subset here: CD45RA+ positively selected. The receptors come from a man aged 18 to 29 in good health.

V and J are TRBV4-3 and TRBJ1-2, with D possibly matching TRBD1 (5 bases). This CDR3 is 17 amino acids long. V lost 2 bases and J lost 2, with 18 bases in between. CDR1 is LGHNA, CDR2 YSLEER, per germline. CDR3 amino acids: CASSQRGRQGRNYGYTF. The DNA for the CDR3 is TGCGCCAGCAGCCAAAGGGGTCGGCAGGGCCGCAACTATGGCTACACCTTC.

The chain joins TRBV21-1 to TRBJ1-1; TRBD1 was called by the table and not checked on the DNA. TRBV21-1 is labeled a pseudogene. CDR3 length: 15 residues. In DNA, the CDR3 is TGTGCCAGCAGCAAAGATACAGGGAAGGGCGCTGAAGCTTTCTTT. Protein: CASSKDTGKGAEAFF.

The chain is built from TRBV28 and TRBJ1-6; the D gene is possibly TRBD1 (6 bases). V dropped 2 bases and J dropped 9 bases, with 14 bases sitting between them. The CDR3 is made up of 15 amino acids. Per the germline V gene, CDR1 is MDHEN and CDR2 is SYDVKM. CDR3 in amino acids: CASSLQGPASSPLHF. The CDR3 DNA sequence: TGTGCCAGCAGTTTACAGGGGCCGGCGAGTTCACCCCTCCACTTT.

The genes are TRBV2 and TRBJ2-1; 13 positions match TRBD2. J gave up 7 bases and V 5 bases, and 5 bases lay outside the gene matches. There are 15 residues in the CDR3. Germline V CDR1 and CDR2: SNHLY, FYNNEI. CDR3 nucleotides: TGTGCCAGCAGTCGGACTAGCGGGGGAAGGAATGAGCAGTTCTTC. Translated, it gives CASSRTSGGRNEQFF.

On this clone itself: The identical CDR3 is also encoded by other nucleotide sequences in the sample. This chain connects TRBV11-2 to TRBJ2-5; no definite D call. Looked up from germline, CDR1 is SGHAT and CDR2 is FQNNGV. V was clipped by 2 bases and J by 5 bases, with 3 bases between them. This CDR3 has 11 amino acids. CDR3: CASSLSETQYF. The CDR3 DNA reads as TGTGCCAGCAGCTTATCTGAGACCCAGTACTTC.

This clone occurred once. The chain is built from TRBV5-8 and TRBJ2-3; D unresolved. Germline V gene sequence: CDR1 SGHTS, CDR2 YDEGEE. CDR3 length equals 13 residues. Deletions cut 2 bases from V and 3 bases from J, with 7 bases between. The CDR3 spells CASSLLKTDTQYF. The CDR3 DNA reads TGTGCCAGCAGCTTACTAAAGACAGATACGCAGTATTTT. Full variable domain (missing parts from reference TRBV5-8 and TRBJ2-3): EAGVTQSPTHLIKTRGQQATLRCSPISGHTSVYWYQQALGLGLQFLLWYDEGEERNRGNFPPRFSGRQFPNYSSELNVNALELEDSALYLCASSLLKTDTQYFGPGTRLTVL.

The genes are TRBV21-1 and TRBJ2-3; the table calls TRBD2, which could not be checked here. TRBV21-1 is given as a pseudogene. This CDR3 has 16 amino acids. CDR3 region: CASSWTSGSVLDTQYF. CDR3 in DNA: TGTGCCAGCAGCTGGACTAGCGGGAGTGTATTGGATACGCAGTATTTT.

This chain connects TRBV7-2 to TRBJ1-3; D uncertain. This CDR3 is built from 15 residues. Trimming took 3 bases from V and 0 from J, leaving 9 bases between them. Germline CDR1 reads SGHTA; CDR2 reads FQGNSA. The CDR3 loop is CASSFKALSGNTIYF. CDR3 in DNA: TGTGCCAGCAGCTTCAAGGCCCTCTCTGGAAACACCATATATTTT.

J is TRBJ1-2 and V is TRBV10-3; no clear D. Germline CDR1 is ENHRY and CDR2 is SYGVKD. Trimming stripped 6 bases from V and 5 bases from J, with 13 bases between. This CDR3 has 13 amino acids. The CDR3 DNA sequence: TGTGCCATCAGGGCGGGAATCCCGTATGGCTACACCTTC. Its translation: CAIRAGIPYGYTF.

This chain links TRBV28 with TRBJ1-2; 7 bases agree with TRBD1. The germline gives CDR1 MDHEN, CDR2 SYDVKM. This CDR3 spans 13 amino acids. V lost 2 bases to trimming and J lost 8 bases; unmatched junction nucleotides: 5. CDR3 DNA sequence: TGTGCCAGCAGTTTACCGACAGGGCCCGGCTACACCTTC. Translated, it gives CASSLPTGPGYTF.